This entry lists 30 T cell receptor beta chains sequenced from one sample in a study of post-analysis software for immune sequencing data. The TCR beta cDNA libraries contained unique molecular identifiers. TCRdb itself ran the PCR reads through MiXCR, one entry per CDR3 protein. The sample consists of roughly 730,000 distinct CDR3 sequences, 25% to 30% of them appearing once. Study-level findings and limits: Roughly five TRBV segments appeared more often in patients than in controls, and TRBV5-6, TRBV5-1 and TRBV20-1 were among these.

These receptors lack a known antigen. The sequencing input was blood. The receptors shown here come from a girl aged 10 to 17 with multiple sclerosis.

This clonotype was counted a few times. This chain joins TRBV5-6 and TRBJ1-2; D gene uncertain. This CDR3 comprises 15 residues. The V gene lost 4 bases and the J gene lost 9 bases, with 22 bases spanning the gap. Germline CDR1 and CDR2: SGHDT and YYEEEE. CDR3 region: CASSKLDWDSERYTF. The CDR3 DNA follows: TGTGCCAGCAGCAAGTTGGATTGGGATTCCGAGCGCTACACCTTC.

The gene calls are TRBV27 and TRBJ1-5, with 7 bases aligning to TRBD1. V lost 6 bases, J lost 6 bases, and 5 bases stayed unmatched. CDR1 is MNHEY, CDR2 SMNVEV, per germline (reference sequence). The CDR3 consists of 13 residues. CDR3 sequence (DNA): TGTGCCAGCAGCCAAAACAGGGGTCAGCCCCAGCATTTT. It codes for CASSQNRGQPQHF.

The chain employs TRBV28 and TRBJ2-7, with D hard to call. The V gene's germline CDR1 is MDHEN and CDR2 SYDVKM. This CDR3 contains 13 residues. The V and J ends lost 6 bases and 5 bases respectively, with 14 bases between them. CDR3 in amino acids: CASRETPIHEQYF. The DNA for the CDR3 is TGTGCCAGCAGAGAAACTCCCATCCACGAGCAGTACTTC.

The sample holds one count of this clonotype. The chain recombines TRBV5-1 with TRBJ2-2; tentatively, D is TRBD2 (6 bases). Germline V lookup: CDR1 SGHRS, CDR2 YFSETQ. Trimming removed 3 bases from V and 6 bases from J, with 12 bases in between. The CDR3 runs 14 residues. The CDR3 DNA is TGCGCCAGCAGCTGGGGGGACGGGGCCGGGGAGCTGTTTTTT. This sequence encodes CASSWGDGAGELFF.

In this sample, this clonotype turned up many times. This chain connects TRBV7-9 to TRBJ1-5; the D is unclear. V was clipped by 5 bases and J by 2 bases, with 7 bases between them. The germline V gene encodes CDR1 SEHNR and CDR2 FQNEAQ (reference sequence). This CDR3 contains 13 residues. In DNA form, the CDR3 reads TGTGCCAGCAGCCCTCGGGGCAATCAGCCCCAGCATTTT. The encoded protein is CASSPRGNQPQHF. The variable domain in full, with the rest retrieved from reference TRBV7-9 and TRBJ1-5, is DTGVSQNPRHKITKRGQNVTFRCDPISEHNRLYWYRQTLGQGPEFLTYFQNEAQLEKSRLLSDRFSAERPKGSFSTLEIQRTEQGDSAMYLCASSPRGNQPQHFGDGTRLSIL.

The chain couples TRBV2 to TRBJ2-5, with D possibly TRBD1 on 6 matching bases. The DNA end is more similar to TRBJ2-7, so the J call may be wrong. Germline V lookup: CDR1 SNHLY, CDR2 FYNNEI. The CDR3 length is 14 residues. CDR3 nucleotides: TGTGCCAGCAGTCCAATGACAGGTGTCCACGAGCAGTACTTC. Amino acids: CASSPMTGVHEQYF.

This clonotype was detected only a few times. The J gene is TRBJ2-7, the V gene TRBV6-1, with D possibly matching TRBD2 (5 bases). The CDR3 spans 13 residues. The V and J ends lost 4 bases and 0 bases respectively, with 7 bases between them. The germline V gene has CDR1 MNHNS and CDR2 SASEGT. The CDR3 reads CASSADYSYEQYF. DNA of the CDR3: TGTGCCAGCAGTGCAGACTACTCCTACGAGCAGTACTTC.

J is TRBJ2-1 and V is TRBV7-8, with 9 bases aligning to TRBD1. The CDR3 is 16 amino acids. Germline CDR1 reads SGHVS; CDR2 reads FQNEAQ. With V trimmed by 7 bases and J by 11 bases, 18 bases remained unmatched. The CDR3 region has the DNA TGTGCCAGCATCCCATCCCGGGACAGGGCCCTCCGGCAGCAGTTCTTC. This codes for CASIPSRDRALRQQFF.

The chain joins TRBV7-2 to TRBJ2-7, with TRBD2 as a possible D gene (6 bases). V lost 0 bases to trimming and J lost 2 bases, with 11 bases between them. Per the germline V gene, CDR1 is SGHTA and CDR2 is FQGNSA. The CDR3 totals 15 residues. Here the CDR3 DNA reads TGTGCCAGCAGCTTAGCGGGACTTCACACCTACGAGCAGTACTTC. As protein: CASSLAGLHTYEQYF.

The chain is built from TRBV14 and TRBJ2-1; the match to TRBD2 covers 12 bases. Germline CDR1 is SGHDN and CDR2 is FVKESK. Germline trimming cut 3 bases from V and 1 base from J; bases unmatched to any gene: 4. This CDR3 region has 17 residues. CDR3 amino acids: CASSHPTSGRSYNEQFF. The CDR3 DNA is TGTGCCAGCAGCCATCCCACTAGCGGGAGGTCCTACAATGAGCAGTTCTTC. The full variable domain, in which reference TRBV14 and TRBJ2-1 provide the parts outside the CDR3, is EAGVTQFPSHSVIEKGQTVTLRCDPISGHDNLYWYRRVMGKEIKFLLHFVKESKQDESGMPNNRFLAERTGGTYSTLKVQPAELEDSGVYFCASSHPTSGRSYNEQFFGPGTRLTVL.

The rearrangement links TRBV20-1 to TRBJ2-5, with 14 bases lining up with TRBD2. Germline lookup yields CDR1 DFQATT and CDR2 SNEGSKA (reference sequence). Unmatched junction bases numbered 4, after V lost 6 bases and J lost 4 bases. CDR3 length equals 14 residues. In DNA form, the CDR3 reads TGCAGTGCCCGGACTAGCGGGAGGCTAGAGACCCAGTACTTC. It yields the protein CSARTSGRLETQYF.

This clonotype was found once. One end of the junction varies from germline; a read error may be responsible. The chain couples TRBV4-3 to TRBJ2-4; D perhaps matches TRBD2 (5 bases). CDR1 and CDR2 from the germline V gene are LGHNA and YSLEER. CDR3 length: 18 residues. The CDR3 sequence: CASGQVRDPGITKNIQYF. CDR3 in DNA: TGCGCCAGCGGCCAAGTAAGGGATCCGGGAATCACCAAAAACATTCAGTACTTC.

In this sample, this clonotype turned up a few times. The chain carries TRBV6-1 and TRBJ1-1; D is unresolved. Trimming stripped 6 bases from V and 4 bases from J, with 15 bases between. The CDR3 is 14 amino acids. Germline lookup yields CDR1 MNHNS and CDR2 SASEGT. The CDR3 DNA reads as TGTGCCAGCAGGGGAATGGGTTCTCGCACTGAAGCTTTCTTT. Translating gives CASRGMGSRTEAFF.

The V and J genes are TRBV7-9 and TRBJ2-7; D perhaps matches TRBD1 (5 bases). Deletions cut 5 bases from V and 0 bases from J, with 11 bases between. The CDR3 covers 14 residues. The germline gives CDR1 SEHNR, CDR2 FQNEAQ (reference sequence). The CDR3 protein is CASSQTESSYEQYF. DNA of the CDR3: TGTGCCAGCAGCCAGACAGAGAGCTCCTACGAGCAGTACTTC.

This clonotype was seen only a few times. V usage is TRBV5-1 and J usage is TRBJ1-6, with D uncertain. The CDR3 covers 15 residues. Trimming left V 4 bases short and J 7 bases short, with 15 bases between. Germline CDR1 is SGHRS and CDR2 is YFSETQ. CDR3 DNA sequence: TGCGCCAGCAGCGCGGGCGACAACGGGAATTCACCCCTCCACTTT. Its translation is CASSAGDNGNSPLHF.

Only a few counts were recorded for this clonotype. V and J are TRBV20-1 and TRBJ2-1; no clear D gene. V was pared by 2 bases and J by 0 bases, with 8 bases between. The germline CDR1 and CDR2 sequences are DFQATT and SNEGSKA (reference sequence). The CDR3 consists of 14 residues. The CDR3 nucleotides are TGCAGTGCTAGACCAGCGCCCTCCTACAATGAGCAGTTCTTC. It encodes CSARPAPSYNEQFF.

The V gene is TRBV12-3 or TRBV12-4, the J gene TRBJ2-2; 8 bases fit TRBD2. The CDR3 sequence is 15 residues long. V dropped 5 bases and J dropped 7; count of bases not matched to a gene: 9. CDR3 sequence reads: CASSPKRGLGGELFF. In DNA form, the CDR3 reads TGTGCCAGCAGTCCAAAGCGGGGGTTGGGCGGGGAGCTGTTTTTT.

The rearrangement joins TRBV28 to TRBJ2-7; TRBD1 aligns across 9 bases. Per the germline V gene, CDR1 is MDHEN and CDR2 is SYDVKM. The CDR3 runs 15 residues. V dropped 8 bases and J dropped 4; count of bases not matched to a gene: 12. In nucleotides, the CDR3 is TGTGCCAGCGGACCAAGAGGACAGGGGAGGTACGAGCAGTACTTC. Encoded protein: CASGPRGQGRYEQYF.

The chain joins TRBV20-1 to TRBJ1-2; weak D call: TRBD1 (5 bases). CDR3 length: 13 residues. Germline V CDR1 and CDR2: DFQATT, SNEGSKA (reference sequence). V lost 1 base and J 7 bases, leaving 13 bases between the germline ends. The DNA of the CDR3 is TGCAGTGCTAGAGGGGGACCGGCGGTTGGCTACACCTTC. Its protein is CSARGGPAVGYTF.

V is TRBV29-1 and J is TRBJ2-1; 7 bases align to TRBD2. Germline CDR1 SQVTM, CDR2 ANQGSEA. J was trimmed by 4 bases and V by 7 bases; bases with no gene match: 10. The CDR3 contains 14 residues. The DNA for the CDR3 is TGCAGCGCGACGTCGGGAGGACTGTACAATGAGCAGTTCTTC. Translating it yields CSATSGGLYNEQFF.

The chain links TRBV5-1 to TRBJ2-3; 7 bases fit TRBD2. The CDR3 loop spans 17 amino acids. V was pared by 4 bases and J by 4 bases, with 15 bases of the junction left unmatched. Germline-derived CDR1 and CDR2 are SGHRS and YFSETQ. The CDR3 nucleotides read TGCGCCAGCAGCCACACGGGGCGGGAGTCGGTAGCAGATACGCAGTATTTT. Translation gives CASSHTGRESVADTQYF.

A note on this clonotype: Mismatch with germline at one junction end may stem from a read error. The rearrangement joins TRBV24-1 to TRBJ1-5; 9 bases fit TRBD1. This CDR3 has 16 amino acids. CDR1 and CDR2 (germline): KGHDR, SFDVKD. The CDR3 DNA is TGTGCCACCAGTGACCAGGACAGGGGTGCCAATCAGTCCCAGCATTTT. Its protein is CATSDQDRGANQSQHF.

This clonotype turned up a few times. V and J are TRBV15 and TRBJ2-4, with D tentatively TRBD2 (5 bases). TRBJ2-5 explains the end of the DNA better; the J call may be wrong. This CDR3 has 12 residues. Germline V gene lookup returns CDR1 LNHNV and CDR2 YYDKDF (reference sequence). CDR3 nucleotide sequence: TGTGCCACCAGTAGCAGGAGGGAGACCCAGTACTTC. Translation gives CATSSRRETQYF.

The V call is TRBV6-5, the J call TRBJ2-3, with D possibly being TRBD1 (6 bases). Germline CDR1 is MNHEY and CDR2 is SVGAGI. The CDR3 loop spans 15 amino acids. The ends were cut back, 2 bases at V and 6 bases at J, with 15 bases in the middle. Written as DNA, the CDR3 is TGTGCCAGCAGTTACAAGGGGGAGAACTGGGATACGCAGTATTTT. Its translation is CASSYKGENWDTQYF.

This clonotype has more than one count but fewer than ten. The CDR3 bases are TGTGCCAGCAGTTACCTGAAAGTCGTCTGGGACACTGAAGCTTTCTTT. Translating gives CASSYLKVVWDTEAFF. This chain connects TRBV6-6 to TRBJ1-1; D is unclear. Germline assignment: CDR1 MNHNY and CDR2 SVGAGI (reference sequence). V lost 2 bases and J 3 bases, leaving 16 bases between the germline ends. The CDR3 has 16 amino acids.

The J gene is TRBJ2-7, the V gene TRBV14, with a possible D match to TRBD2 (5 bases). The end of the DNA is better explained by TRBJ2-4, so the J call may be wrong. This CDR3 contains 16 residues. The germline V gene has CDR1 SGHDN and CDR2 FVKESK. The CDR3 here is CASSSISGGGKNIQYF. CDR3 DNA sequence: TGTGCCAGCAGCTCTATATCCGGCGGAGGCAAAAACATTCAGTACTTC.

A remark on this clonotype: Just one base apart from a much larger clone, this may be a read error. Here the CDR3 omits its conserved ending phenylalanine or tryptophan, so a read error is the likely source. The chain employs TRBV5-1 and TRBJ2-1; D unclear. Trimming removed 1 base from V and 1 base from J, with 6 bases in between. CDR3 size: 14 residues. The germline V gene encodes CDR1 SGHRS and CDR2 YFSETQ. This CDR3 reads CASSLPGSYNEQFV. CDR3 coding DNA: TGCGCCAGCAGCTTGCCAGGATCCTACAATGAGCAGTTCGTC.

This clonotype was observed a few times. V and J are TRBV7-2 and TRBJ2-1; D is possibly TRBD2 (6 bases). Per the germline V gene, CDR1 is SGHTA and CDR2 is FQGNSA. The CDR3 has 14 amino acids. Trimming stripped 1 base from V and 10 bases from J, with 14 bases between. The CDR3 reads CASSLGASAREQFF. The CDR3 DNA sequence: TGTGCCAGCAGCTTAGGGGCTAGCGCCAGGGAGCAGTTCTTC.

The chain has TRBV28 and TRBJ2-3; maybe TRBD2 (6 bases). Germline CDR1 and CDR2: MDHEN and SYDVKM. This CDR3 region has 17 residues. V lost 4 bases to trimming and J lost 1 base, with 18 bases between them. The CDR3 reads CASSSLLRASGTDTQYF. CDR3 DNA: TGTGCCAGCAGTTCTCTCCTCAGGGCTAGCGGCACAGATACGCAGTATTTT.

This clonotype was counted only a few times. The gene calls are TRBV6-5 and TRBJ2-1; TRBD1 might be the D (6 bases). Germline CDR1 reads MNHEY; CDR2 reads SVGAGI. The CDR3 loop spans 15 amino acids. The V gene lost 7 bases and the J gene lost 6 bases, with 19 bases spanning the gap. The CDR3 DNA follows: TGTGCCAGCACCAGAAGAGGGGGAAACTTCAATGAGCAGTTCTTC. Amino acid sequence: CASTRRGGNFNEQFF.